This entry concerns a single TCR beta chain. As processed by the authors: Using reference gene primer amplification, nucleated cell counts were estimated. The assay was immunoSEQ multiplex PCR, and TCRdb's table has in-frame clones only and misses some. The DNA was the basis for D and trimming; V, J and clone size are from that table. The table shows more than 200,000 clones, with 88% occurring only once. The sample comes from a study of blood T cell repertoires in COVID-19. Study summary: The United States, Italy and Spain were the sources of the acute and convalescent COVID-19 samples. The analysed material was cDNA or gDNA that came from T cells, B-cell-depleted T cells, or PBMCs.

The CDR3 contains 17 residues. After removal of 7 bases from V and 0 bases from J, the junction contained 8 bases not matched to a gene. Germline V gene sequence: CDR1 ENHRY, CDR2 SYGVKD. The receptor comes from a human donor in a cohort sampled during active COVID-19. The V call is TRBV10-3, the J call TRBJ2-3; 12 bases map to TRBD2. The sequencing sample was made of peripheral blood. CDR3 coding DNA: TGTGCCATCATGGCTAGCGGGGGGGCAGGGAGCACAGATACGCAGTATTTT. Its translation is CAIMASGGAGSTDTQYF.